These T cell receptor beta chains were read from a single sample in a study of T cells after yellow fever vaccination. MiXCR, run by TCRdb on the 5' RACE reads, gives a single entry per CDR3 protein. Counted here are roughly 350,000 distinct CDR3 sequences, roughly 4.3% occurring once; the ten biggest clones make up around 24%. Specimen: PBMCs, collected 5 days after the yellow fever booster vaccination. These receptor sequences come from a man between 18 and 29 years old who received the YFV17D yellow fever vaccine. Each CDR3 is given with its conserved first and last residue. A D gene is named only where the DNA matches it firmly. Size values are once, few and many counts, or a class for expanded clones, and some rows have none.

>.|TRBJ2-5|TRBV6-2/TRBV6-3|few
CASSYFQTQYF
TGTGCCAGCAGTTACTTCCAGACCCAGTACTTC
>TRBD1|TRBJ1-6|TRBV12-3/TRBV12-4|few
CASTYLTGGNSPLHF
TGTGCCAGCACCTACCTGACAGGGGGTAATTCACCCCTCCACTTT
>.|TRBJ2-6|TRBV21-1|.
CASTIQGQDCSGANVLTF
TGTGCCAGCACCATACAAGGACAGGACTGCTCTGGGGCCAACGTCCTGACTTTC
>.|TRBJ2-1|TRBV5-4|few
CASSPRLYSYNEQFF
TGTGCCAGCAGCCCTAGACTCTACTCCTACAATGAGCAGTTCTTC
>TRBD1|TRBJ2-5|TRBV11-2|many
CASSPRDRVLETQYF
TGTGCCAGCAGCCCCCGAGACAGGGTTTTGGAGACCCAGTACTTC
>.|TRBJ2-5|TRBV18|.
CASSLLSQETQYF
TGTGCCAGCTCACTTCTTTCCCAAGAGACCCAGTACTTC
>TRBD2|TRBJ2-3|TRBV29-1|.
CSARGGAGDTQYF
TGCAGCGCTCGCGGGGGGGCCGGCGATACGCAGTATTTT
>.|TRBJ1-2|TRBV20-1|.
CSAETTASGYGYTF
TGCAGTGCCGAAACGACAGCTTCGGGGTATGGCTACACCTTC
>.|TRBJ2-1|TRBV5-5|.
CASSLVTSNTLQFF
TGTGCCAGCAGCTTGGTGACTAGTAACACCCTCCAGTTCTTC
>.|TRBJ2-2|TRBV7-2|few
CASRRVTGELFF
TGTGCCAGCCGCCGGGTCACCGGGGAGCTGTTTTTT
>TRBD2|TRBJ2-1|TRBV5-1|few
CASSYPVSGGPNEQFF
TGCGCCAGCAGCTACCCCGTTTCGGGGGGGCCCAATGAGCAGTTCTTC
>.|TRBJ2-5|TRBV6-1|few
CASSDRAPLETQYF
TGTGCCAGCAGTGATAGGGCCCCTCTGGAGACCCAGTACTTC
>TRBD2|TRBJ2-1|TRBV12-3/TRBV12-4|few
CASSLFLKAGISYNEQFF
TGTGCCAGCAGTTTATTCCTGAAAGCGGGGATCTCCTACAATGAGCAGTTCTTC
>TRBD2|TRBJ2-3|TRBV12-3/TRBV12-4|.
CASRTSADTQYF
TGTGCCAGCAGGACTAGCGCAGATACGCAGTATTTT
>.|TRBJ1-1|TRBV6-5|.
CASSYGAGMNTEAFF
TGTGCCAGCAGTTACGGCGCAGGGATGAACACTGAAGCTTTCTTT
>.|TRBJ2-5|TRBV11-2|few
CASSPGSWASQETQYF
TGTGCCAGCAGCCCGGGCTCTTGGGCCTCCCAAGAGACCCAGTACTTC
>.|TRBJ2-3|TRBV15|few
CATSTRQEAITDTQYF
TGTGCCACCAGCACCAGACAGGAAGCAATCACAGATACGCAGTATTTT
>.|TRBJ2-5|TRBV5-1|few
CASGGNYETQYF
TGCGCCAGCGGTGGGAACTACGAGACCCAGTACTTC
>.|TRBJ2-5|TRBV9|many
CASSVGGPKETQYF
TGTGCCAGCAGCGTAGGGGGCCCGAAAGAGACCCAGTACTTC
>.|TRBJ2-7|TRBV5-4|few
CASRHTGSSYEQYF
TGTGCCAGCAGGCATACAGGAAGCTCCTACGAGCAGTACTTC
>TRBD1|TRBJ1-2|TRBV6-5|many
CASSKRTGPAGYGYTF
TGTGCCAGCAGTAAAAGGACAGGGCCAGCTGGTTATGGCTACACCTTC
>.|TRBJ1-2|TRBV4-1|.
CASSHVPGSNYGYTF
TGCGCCAGCAGCCATGTACCAGGTTCAAACTATGGCTACACCTTC
>.|TRBJ2-3|TRBV20-1|.
CSALHRAFSSTDTQYF
TGCAGTGCTTTACATCGGGCTTTCTCTAGCACAGATACGCAGTATTTT
>.|TRBJ2-3|TRBV5-1|few
CASSLARGAVSTDTQYF
TGCGCCAGCAGCTTGGCCCGTGGGGCCGTTAGCACAGATACGCAGTATTTT
>.|TRBJ1-1|TRBV29-1|.
CSVGTVMNTEAFF
TGCAGCGTTGGGACGGTCATGAACACTGAAGCTTTCTTT
>TRBD2|TRBJ2-1|TRBV7-2|many
CASSPRGGISSYNEQFF
TGTGCCAGCAGCCCCCGGGGGGGGATAAGCTCCTACAATGAGCAGTTCTTC
>.|TRBJ1-2|TRBV12-3/TRBV12-4|many
CASSGVQAAGYTF
TGTGCCAGCAGTGGGGTCCAGGCAGCTGGCTACACCTTC
>TRBD1|TRBJ1-4|TRBV7-2|.
CASSRDRGPEKLFF
TGTGCCAGCAGCCGGGACAGGGGTCCTGAAAAACTGTTTTTT
>TRBD2|TRBJ2-7|TRBV7-2|.
CASRQGGVNSYEQYF
TGTGCCAGCAGGCAGGGAGGGGTCAACTCCTACGAGCAGTACTTC
>TRBD1|TRBJ1-5|TRBV3-1|many
CASSLGQGIRPQHF
TGTGCCAGCAGCCTCGGACAGGGAATTCGTCCCCAGCATTTT
>TRBD1|TRBJ2-2|TRBV2|.
CASSLVYTGTGAGELFF
TGTGCCAGCAGTCTGGTATACACCGGGACAGGGGCCGGGGAGCTGTTTTTT
>TRBD1|TRBJ2-2|TRBV19|few
CASSIPYRGRRELFF
TGTGCCAGTAGTATCCCATACAGGGGGCGAAGGGAGCTGTTTTTT